Each of the 2 T cell receptor beta chains below was sequenced from the same sample in a study of Ad26.COV2.S vaccination and SARS-CoV-2 variants. Sequencing used immunoSEQ multiplex PCR; TCRdb keeps in-frame clones, though not all of them. The data show roughly 150,000 clones, with roughly 89% seen just once and around 5% held by the top ten. The input for sequencing was peripheral blood, taken after recovery from COVID-19. The receptors were gathered from a human donor who had recovered from COVID-19.

This CDR3 is CASSFEAGYEQYF. The CDR3 DNA is TGTGCCAGCAGCTTCGAGGCCGGCTACGAGCAGTACTTC. The chain has TRBV5-4 and TRBJ2-7; D remains ambiguous. V lost 2 bases to trimming and J lost 3 bases, with 9 bases between them. The germline V gene encodes CDR1 SGHNT and CDR2 YYREEE (reference sequence). This CDR3 has 13 amino acids.

The genes are TRBV19 and TRBJ1-1, with D unclear. Trimming removed 7 bases at V and 0 bases at J, with 15 bases between. The CDR3 has 15 amino acids. Germline V gives CDR1 LNHDA, CDR2 SQIVND (reference sequence). CDR3 amino acids: CASIAGSYMNTEAFF. As DNA, the CDR3 is TGTGCCAGTATAGCGGGCAGCTACATGAACACTGAAGCTTTCTTT.